The following is a T cell receptor (beta chain) sequence with its context. This PCR relied on a set of 60 Vbeta primers and 13 Jbeta primers. Clones were read by immunoSEQ multiplex PCR, and TCRdb kept only the in-frame ones, dropping some. Here the sample spans 150,000 to 250,000 clones, 82% being singletons. The sample belongs to a study of cytomegalovirus exposure and HLA in healthy donors. The CDR3 length is 14 residues. Germline assignment: CDR1 LNHDA and CDR2 SQIVND (reference sequence). V shed 3 bases and J shed 2 bases, with 7 bases lying between them. The receptor comes from a boy between 2 and 10 years old in good health and CMV-seronegative. The gene calls are TRBV19 and TRBJ1-4, with unresolved D. Sequences were obtained from PBMCs. In nucleotides, the CDR3 is TGTGCCAGTAGTATCGGGAGGACTAATGAAAAACTGTTTTTT. It translates to CASSIGRTNEKLFF.